This T cell receptor beta chain was observed in a study of T cell repertoires in cytomegalovirus infection. Study context: Based on public TCR beta signatures, there were indications of CMV infection and of a matching HLA type. Overall study findings and caveats: Ex vivo, HLA-C-restricted CMV-specific TCR beta clonotypes prevailed over the rest of the response. Cumulative frequency (of public TCR beta family members) identified carriers of CMV plus the relevant HLA.

TCRdb re-derived calls from the reads in MiXCR, one entry per CDR3 protein. The sample includes tens of thousands of distinct CDR3 sequences, more than 20% of them seen just once. With 4 bases clipped from V and 8 bases from J, the junction kept 9 bases outside the gene matches. The CDR3 sequence is 15 residues long. Germline CDR1 is SEHNR and CDR2 is FQNEAQ (reference sequence). To note about this clonotype: The antigen remains unidentified.

This TCR was sampled from a human donor in good health (CMV status not recorded). Some clones in this sample may be carry-over from other donors' samples. Sequencing was performed on CD8+ T cells from cultured PBMCs, taken from culture after CMV antigen stimulation. The chain uses TRBV7-9 and TRBJ2-1, with 9 bases identical to TRBD1. CDR3 sequence: CASSYSGTGSHEQFF. The CDR3 nucleotides read TGTGCCAGCAGCTACTCCGGGACAGGGAGCCATGAGCAGTTCTTC.